The source of this T cell receptor (beta chain) is a study of blood T cell repertoires in COVID-19. The overall study: Acute and convalescent COVID-19 specimens originated in the United States, Italy and Spain. PBMCs, B-cell-depleted T cells, or T cells were the source of the cDNA or gDNA that made up the material.

During active infection, Seattle patients enrolled and were then monitored through disease. Study processing details: Estimated nucleated cell counts came from reference gene primer amplification. The data were produced by immunoSEQ multiplex PCR, yet TCRdb's version contains in-frame clones alone and is incomplete. Clone size and V and J calls were adopted from that table, with D and trimming inferred from the DNA. The sample lists 200,000 to 250,000 clones, about 87% occurring once. The germline V gene encodes CDR1 MNHEY and CDR2 SVGAGI. V lost 4 bases to trimming and J lost 3 bases; unmatched junction nucleotides: 11. CDR3 length: 16 amino acids.

The sequencing input was peripheral blood. This receptor was obtained from a man younger than 45 with COVID-19, enrolled during active disease. The chain is built from TRBV6-5 and TRBJ1-2, with TRBD1 identical over 7 bases. This chain's CDR3 is CASSSGGFQGDYGYTF. The CDR3 DNA follows: TGTGCCAGCAGTTCCGGGGGATTTCAGGGGGACTATGGCTACACCTTC.